The rows below give T cell receptor beta chains drawn from one sample of a study of graft-versus-host responses after intestinal transplantation. Using immunoSEQ multiplex PCR, the repertoire was profiled, and TCRdb retains in-frame clones only, with some absent. Seen here are tens of thousands of clones, around 89% observed once, and the top ten hold about 4.2%. For these TCRs, the target antigens are not known. The sample was unstimulated CD8+ T cells sorted from spleen or lymph node cells, taken before transplant. Source of these receptors: a human donor who was the organ donor for an intestinal transplant. The CDR3 runs from the conserved cysteine through the conserved F or W. A D gene is named only where the DNA matches it firmly. Part of the rows lack a size; the others show once, few, many or a class for expanded clones.

j_gene | v_gene | d_gene | abundance | CDR3aa | CDR3nt
TRBJ2-2 | TRBV4-1 | TRBD2 | - | CASSQVFGGGASGELFF | TGCGCCAGCAGCCAAGTATTCGGCGGGGGGGCATCCGGGGAGCTGTTTTTT
TRBJ2-2 | TRBV4-1 | TRBD1 | - | CASSQRTGSDTGELFF | TGCGCCAGCAGCCAGCGGACAGGGTCGGACACCGGGGAGCTGTTTTTT
TRBJ2-1 | TRBV7-8 | - | - | CASSLGAGHYNEQFF | TGTGCCAGCAGCTTAGGGGCAGGACACTACAATGAGCAGTTCTTC
TRBJ1-2 | TRBV13 | TRBD1 | - | CASSSSQGDGYGYTF | TGTGCCAGCAGCTCCTCCCAGGGGGATGGCTATGGCTACACCTTC
TRBJ1-5 | TRBV5-6 | - | - | CASSLQRGHPFSNQPQHF | TGTGCCAGCAGCTTGCAACGAGGACACCCATTTAGCAATCAGCCCCAGCATTTT
TRBJ1-4 | TRBV27 | TRBD1 | once | CASIFPKGPGGEKLFF | TGTGCCAGCATTTTTCCAAAAGGGCCAGGGGGTGAAAAACTGTTTTTT
TRBJ2-2 | TRBV7-9 | TRBD2 | - | CASSRTSGGVKELFF | TGTGCCAGCAGCCGGACTAGCGGGGGGGTAAAGGAGCTGTTTTTT
TRBJ1-1 | TRBV5-1 | - | - | CASSSGPQGTEAFF | TGCGCCAGCAGCTCAGGGCCCCAGGGCACTGAAGCTTTCTTT
TRBJ1-2 | TRBV9 | TRBD1 | - | CASSVEGTGEYGYTF | TGTGCCAGCAGCGTAGAAGGGACAGGGGAATATGGCTACACCTTC
TRBJ2-3 | TRBV27 | TRBD2 | - | CASSELSGSGGAKDTQYF | TGTGCCAGCAGCGAATTATCAGGTAGCGGGGGGGCCAAAGATACGCAGTATTTT
TRBJ1-2 | TRBV28 | TRBD1 | - | CASSYLPTGEGYGYTF | TGTGCCAGCAGCTATCTTCCGACAGGGGAGGGCTATGGCTACACCTTC
TRBJ1-5 | TRBV6-4 | - | - | CASSDSGGNQPQHF | TGTGCCAGCAGTGACTCAGGGGGCAATCAGCCCCAGCATTTT
TRBJ2-1 | TRBV7-2 | - | - | CASRPGLLTEQFF | TGTGCCAGCAGACCGGGACTCCTAACAGAGCAGTTCTTC
TRBJ1-2 | TRBV7-9 | - | - | CASTQGPESNYGYTF | TGTGCCAGCACCCAGGGTCCCGAGAGCAACTATGGCTACACCTTC
TRBJ2-1 | TRBV12-5 | - | - | CASDRGAGYNEQFF | TGTGCTAGTGACCGGGGGGCGGGGTACAATGAGCAGTTCTTC
TRBJ1-2 | TRBV19 | - | - | CASSMGRSYGYTF | TGTGCCAGTAGTATGGGCAGGTCCTATGGCTACACCTTC
TRBJ2-3 | TRBV27 | - | - | CASSLRGSTDTQYF | TGTGCCAGCAGTTTAAGAGGTAGCACAGATACGCAGTATTTT
TRBJ1-2 | TRBV19 | - | - | CASSIVSREASYGYTF | TGTGCCAGTAGTATAGTATCCAGGGAGGCCTCCTATGGCTACACCTTC
TRBJ2-2 | TRBV6-1 | - | once | CASSDRLAVDTGELFF | TGTGCCAGCAGTGATCGCCTGGCAGTGGACACCGGGGAGCTGTTTTTT
TRBJ2-2 | TRBV5-1 | - | - | CASSLSRLNTGELFF | TGCGCCAGCAGCTTGAGCAGGCTGAACACCGGGGAGCTGTTTTTT
TRBJ1-2 | TRBV6-1 | TRBD1 | once | CASRAGQGVGYTF | TGTGCCAGCAGGGCCGGACAGGGAGTCGGCTACACCTTC
TRBJ1-4 | TRBV28 | - | - | CASRWTVGREKLFF | TGTGCCAGCAGGTGGACAGTCGGCCGTGAAAAACTGTTTTTT